The 27 T cell receptor beta chains below all came from one sample that was sequenced in a study of cytomegalovirus exposure and HLA in healthy donors. The PCR had 60 Vbeta and 13 Jbeta primers. Generated by immunoSEQ multiplex PCR, the TCRdb table keeps only in-frame clones and is missing some. The sample includes roughly 190,000 clones, more than 75% seen only once; the top ten take about 1.6%. The sequenced sample consisted of PBMCs. These receptors originate from a woman aged 45-59 years in good health and CMV-seronegative.

As regards this clone: Because the CDR3 is missing its conserved closing phenylalanine or tryptophan, this is likely a read error. Because the CDR3's place on the DNA is in doubt, the DNA is left out and the CDR3 is given as listed by TCRdb. This chain joins TRBV29-1 and TRBJ2-3; the DNA was not compared with TRBD2, the D call given in the table. The CDR3 length equals 11 residues, ends included. Germline values: CDR1 SQVTM, CDR2 ANQGSEA. CDR3 residues: CSVDYNGRARV.

CDR3 in amino acids: CASSLKPSDYNEQFF. CDR3 nucleotide sequence: TGTGCCAGCAGCTTAAAGCCAAGCGACTACAATGAGCAGTTCTTC. The chain combines TRBV7-6 with TRBJ2-1; D uncertain. The CDR3 sequence is 15 residues long. Germline V gene sequence: CDR1 SGHVS, CDR2 FNYEAQ. V gave up 2 bases and J gave up 3 bases, with 11 bases separating them.

The chain is built from TRBV2 and TRBJ2-3, with D possibly being TRBD2 (7 bases). The germline V and J ends were trimmed by 6 bases and 3 bases, with 19 bases remaining between them. The CDR3 runs 16 residues. Germline CDR1 SNHLY, CDR2 FYNNEI. This CDR3 is CASRIGGLRKTDTQYF. The CDR3, as DNA: TGTGCCAGCAGGATCGGGGGGCTGAGAAAGACAGATACGCAGTATTTT.

This clone has just a few counts. V is TRBV27 and J is TRBJ2-1, with a weak D call TRBD1 (6 bases). Deletions cut 6 bases from V and 0 bases from J, with 21 bases between. This CDR3 has 18 residues. Looked up from germline, CDR1 is MNHEY and CDR2 is SMNVEV (reference sequence). This CDR3 is CASSPWGIQGSSYNEQFF. CDR3 bases: TGTGCCAGCAGCCCCTGGGGCATACAGGGTAGCTCCTACAATGAGCAGTTCTTC.

The chain joins TRBV7-8 to TRBJ2-1, with D perhaps matching TRBD2 (6 bases). Trimming stripped 0 bases from V and 7 bases from J, with 10 bases between. CDR3 length: 14 residues. Germline values: CDR1 SGHVS, CDR2 FQNEAQ. DNA of the CDR3: TGTGCCAGCAGCTTAGCCCTGGGGGGAAATGAGCAGTTCTTC. Residues: CASSLALGGNEQFF.

This clone appeared a few times. The V gene is TRBV6-5, the J gene TRBJ2-1; tentative D call: TRBD1 (6 bases). Trimming took 6 bases from V and 10 from J, leaving 13 bases between them. CDR1 and CDR2 (germline): MNHEY, SVGAGI. The CDR3 totals 12 residues. Here the CDR3 reads CASSRDRREQFF. The CDR3 nucleotides read TGTGCCAGCAGCCGCGACAGGAGGGAGCAGTTCTTC.

The sample holds a few counts of this clone. V usage is TRBV12-5 and J usage is TRBJ1-2; D is perhaps TRBD1 (5 bases). The V gene's germline CDR1 is LGHNT and CDR2 FRNRAP. This CDR3 has 14 residues. The V end was cut by 0 bases, the J end by 4 bases, with 9 bases between. CDR3 in amino acids: CASGLVTGGYGYTF. In nucleotides, the CDR3 is TGTGCTAGTGGTTTGGTAACCGGGGGCTATGGCTACACCTTC.

The chain couples TRBV6-5 to TRBJ2-5, with 11 bases identical to TRBD2. The CDR3 runs 15 residues. In germline, CDR1 is MNHEY, CDR2 SVGAGI. V dropped 0 bases and J dropped 4; count of bases not matched to a gene: 1. In DNA, the CDR3 is TGTGCCAGCAGTTACTCTGGACTAGCGGGAGAGACCCAGTACTTC. Its translation is CASSYSGLAGETQYF.

J is TRBJ2-5 and V is TRBV18; TRBD2 matches 11 bases. The V gene's germline CDR1 is KGHSH and CDR2 LQKENI. Germline trimming cut 5 bases from V and 7 bases from J; bases unmatched to any gene: 12. The CDR3 is 16 residues long. CDR3 sequence (DNA): TGTGCCAGCTCATCTCGGGGACTAGCGGACCGGGGGACCCAGTACTTC. Translated: CASSSRGLADRGTQYF.

The rearrangement uses TRBV5-1 and TRBJ2-2; 8 bases map to TRBD2. Germline V lookup: CDR1 SGHRS, CDR2 YFSETQ. This CDR3 is 15 amino acids long. The ends lost 5 bases at V and 4 bases at J; junction bases unmatched: 7. CDR3 residues: CASRPGGLSTGELFF. In DNA form, the CDR3 reads TGCGCCAGCAGACCGGGGGGGCTGAGCACCGGGGAGCTGTTTTTT.

V usage is TRBV5-1 and J usage is TRBJ1-1, with TRBD1 matching 7 bases. Germline assignment: CDR1 SGHRS and CDR2 YFSETQ. The CDR3 consists of 14 residues. V dropped 6 bases and J dropped 0; count of bases not matched to a gene: 5. CDR3 nucleotide sequence: TGCGCCAGCACCAAGACAGGGCTGAACACTGAAGCTTTCTTT. Residues: CASTKTGLNTEAFF.

The V gene is TRBV28, the J gene TRBJ2-3; TRBD2 aligns across 10 bases. There are 15 residues in the CDR3. Germline CDR1 is MDHEN and CDR2 is SYDVKM. V gave up 4 bases and J gave up 3 bases; unmatched junction bases: 4. For the CDR3, the DNA is TGTGCCAGCAGTTCCCGGACTAGCGGTACAGATACGCAGTATTTT. Encoded protein: CASSSRTSGTDTQYF. Combining the CDR3 with reference TRBV28 and TRBJ2-3 gives the whole variable domain DVKVTQSSRYLVKRTGEKVFLECVQDMDHENMFWYRQDPGLGLRLIYFSYDVKMKEKGDIPEGYSVSREKKERFSLILESASTNQTSMYLCASSSRTSGTDTQYFGPGTRLTVL.

This clone has just a few counts. In DNA, the CDR3 is TGCGCCAGCAGCATAACGGGGTCCTACGAGCAGTACTTC. Its protein product is CASSITGSYEQYF. The genes are TRBV4-3 and TRBJ2-7; a weak D match, TRBD2 (5 bases). CDR1 is LGHNA, CDR2 YSLEER, per germline. The CDR3 covers 13 residues. Deletions cut 5 bases from V and 1 base from J, with 9 bases between.

The chain couples TRBV29-1 to TRBJ2-1; TRBD2 is a possible D gene (6 bases). The V end lost 7 bases, the J end lost 0 bases, and 16 bases lay between the germline ends. Germline CDR1 is SQVTM and CDR2 is ANQGSEA. The CDR3 has 15 residues. The CDR3: CSAGRGTGSYNEQFF. DNA for the CDR3: TGCAGCGCCGGACGGGGGACGGGCTCCTACAATGAGCAGTTCTTC.

The J gene is TRBJ2-4, the V gene TRBV2, with TRBD1 matching over 9 bases. There are 16 residues in the CDR3. With V trimmed by 7 bases and J by 4 bases, 11 bases remained unmatched. The V gene's germline CDR1 is SNHLY and CDR2 FYNNEI. The CDR3 bases are TGTGCCAGCACCCTGGACAGGGGAGTATGGAAAAACATTCAGTACTTC. It yields the protein CASTLDRGVWKNIQYF.

By its share, this clone is medium-sized. The chain uses TRBV10-3 and TRBJ1-2; D may be TRBD1 (6 bases). Germline loops: CDR1 ENHRY, CDR2 SYGVKD. This CDR3 comprises 12 residues. V was cut by 10 bases and J by 4 bases, with 13 bases left in between. In DNA form, the CDR3 reads TGTGCCAGCGGACAGCCAACCTATGGCTACACCTTC. Its translation: CASGQPTYGYTF.

The DNA for the CDR3 is TGCACCAGCAGCCCCAGGGGGCCAGGACAGGGCAGAACCGGGGAGCTGTTTTTT. Translated, it gives CTSSPRGPGQGRTGELFF. The chain employs TRBV1 and TRBJ2-2; TRBD1 is the table's D call and was not checked against the DNA. TRBV1 is classified as a pseudogene. This CDR3 is built from 18 residues.

The chain carries TRBV15 and TRBJ2-5, with D maybe TRBD1 (6 bases). Germline lookup yields CDR1 LNHNV and CDR2 YYDKDF (reference sequence). The CDR3 length is 16 residues. The V and J ends lost 3 bases and 1 base respectively, with 15 bases between them. CDR3 coding DNA: TGTGCCACCAGCAGGGTGCAGGGGCCTCCCCAAGAGACCCAGTACTTC. The encoded protein is CATSRVQGPPQETQYF.

This clone has only a few counts. The J gene is TRBJ1-1, the V gene TRBV2; D unresolved. The CDR3 contains 13 residues. Germline CDR1 and CDR2: SNHLY and FYNNEI. The germline V and J ends were trimmed by 3 bases and 0 bases, with 5 bases remaining between them. CDR3 in DNA: TGTGCCAGCAGTGATCAGGTGAACACTGAAGCTTTCTTT. Translated, it gives CASSDQVNTEAFF.

The rearrangement links TRBV6-1 to TRBJ1-1; D possibly corresponds to TRBD1 (5 bases). The CDR3 has 14 amino acids. Between the trimmed V and J ends, which lost 2 bases and 8 bases, there was a span of 15 bases. Germline V gene sequence: CDR1 MNHNS, CDR2 SASEGT. CDR3 sequence: CASSEYGTRGEAFF. CDR3 bases: TGTGCCAGCAGTGAATACGGCACCCGGGGGGAAGCTTTCTTT.

V is TRBV6-1 and J is TRBJ2-3, with TRBD2 matching over 9 bases. The CDR3 is made up of 19 amino acids. CDR1 is MNHNS and CDR2 is SASEGT in the germline V gene. The V segment lost 0 bases and the J segment 2 bases; nucleotides outside the gene matches: 12. The CDR3 nucleotides are TGTGCCAGCAGTGAAGCTGCCAGCGGGAGGCGGGGGTACACAGATACGCAGTATTTT. Translated: CASSEAASGRRGYTDTQYF.

This clone was recorded once. The chain employs TRBV23-1 and TRBJ2-7; TRBD2 matches 15 bases. TRBV23-1 is given ORF status, its function remaining uncertain. The CDR3 is 19 amino acids. V lost 7 bases to trimming and J lost 6 bases; unmatched junction nucleotides: 19. CDR3 loop: CASTPRVGLAGGPEREQYF. The CDR3 DNA is TGCGCCAGCACCCCGAGGGTTGGACTAGCGGGAGGGCCGGAGCGCGAGCAGTACTTC.

The V and J genes are TRBV7-9 and TRBJ1-4; possible D gene TRBD1, 5 bases. With 6 bases removed from V and 8 bases from J, the gap between germline ends came to 16 bases. Germline CDR1 SEHNR, CDR2 FQNEAQ (reference sequence). The length of the CDR3 is 14 residues. CDR3 in amino acids: CASSGRGDQEKLFF. The CDR3 DNA reads TGTGCCAGCAGTGGTCGGGGGGATCAGGAAAAACTGTTTTTT.

V gene TRBV6-6 combines with J gene TRBJ2-7, with a possible D match to TRBD1 (5 bases). The V gene lost 5 bases and the J gene lost 0 bases, with 11 bases spanning the gap. Germline values: CDR1 MNHNY, CDR2 SVGAGI (reference sequence). The CDR3 covers 14 residues. The CDR3 region has the DNA TGTGCCAGCAGTATCTACAGGAGCTCCTACGAGCAGTACTTC. Amino acids: CASSIYRSSYEQYF.

V and J are TRBV27 and TRBJ2-7; TRBD1 matches 7 bases. After removal of 5 bases from V and 4 bases from J, the junction contained 11 bases not matched to a gene. Per the germline V gene, CDR1 is MNHEY and CDR2 is SMNVEV (reference sequence). This CDR3 is built from 15 residues. The CDR3 DNA follows: TGTGCCAGCAGTACACGACAGGGCGCCTTGTACGAGCAGTACTTC. Translating gives CASSTRQGALYEQYF.

This rearrangement joins TRBV19 to TRBJ2-1; 8 bases agree with TRBD1. Trimming removed 7 bases from V and 7 bases from J; junction bases left unmatched: 6. The CDR3 covers 13 residues. The V gene's germline CDR1 is LNHDA and CDR2 SQIVND (reference sequence). The CDR3 region has the DNA TGTGCCAGTACCTCCACAGGGGGGAATGAGCAGTTCTTC. Translation gives CASTSTGGNEQFF.

This chain links TRBV9 with TRBJ2-1; 7 bases line up with TRBD2. J lost 1 base, V lost 0 bases, and 7 bases had no gene match. The CDR3 sequence is 17 residues long. Germline assignment: CDR1 SGDLS and CDR2 YYNGEE. The CDR3: CASSVGSGRSSYNEQFF. The CDR3 DNA follows: TGTGCCAGCAGCGTAGGGTCCGGGAGGTCGTCCTACAATGAGCAGTTCTTC.